These 16 T cell receptor beta chains were all obtained from the same sample, sequenced in a study of blood T cell repertoires in COVID-19. The protocol was immunoSEQ multiplex PCR, while the TCRdb copy is restricted to in-frame clones and leaves out a portion. Of roughly 190,000 clones listed, around 84% were seen once; the top ten hold roughly 3.2%. What was sequenced was PBMCs or T cells enriched from blood (not recorded which). These TCRs come from a woman between 25 and 40 years old who had recovered from COVID-19.

The V gene is TRBV16, the J gene TRBJ2-2; 7 bases align to TRBD1. J was trimmed by 0 bases and V by 6 bases; bases with no gene match: 1. In germline, CDR1 is KGHSY, CDR2 FQNENV. CDR3 length: 14 residues. This chain's CDR3 is CASRGQANTGELFF. In DNA form, the CDR3 reads TGTGCCAGCAGAGGACAGGCGAACACCGGGGAGCTGTTTTTT.

The rearrangement links TRBV6-5 to TRBJ2-7, with D maybe TRBD1 (6 bases). The length of the CDR3 is 15 residues. CDR1 is MNHEY, CDR2 SVGAGI, per germline. Trimming removed 2 bases from V and 2 bases from J, with 13 bases in between. CDR3 amino acids: CASSYLAGTTYEQYF. The CDR3 bases are TGTGCCAGCAGTTACCTGGCAGGGACAACCTACGAGCAGTACTTC.

V gene TRBV30 combines with J gene TRBJ1-1; TRBD1 might be the D (6 bases). From germline, CDR1 is GTSNPN and CDR2 SVGIG (reference sequence). The CDR3 loop spans 13 amino acids. Trimming removed 2 bases at V and 7 bases at J, with 14 bases between. In DNA form, the CDR3 reads TGTGCCTGGAGTAGCAGGGGAAATGGTGAAGCTTTCTTT. It codes for CAWSSRGNGEAFF.

This clone showed up just once. The genes are TRBV7-2 and TRBJ2-1; D is uncertain. The V gene's germline CDR1 is SGHTA and CDR2 FQGNSA. V shed 5 bases and J shed 5 bases, with 10 bases lying between them. The CDR3 loop spans 13 amino acids. Here the CDR3 DNA reads TGTGCCAGCAGCGTCGGGTGGGACAATGAGCAGTTCTTC. It specifies CASSVGWDNEQFF.

The chain recombines TRBV9 with TRBJ2-1; no definite D call. CDR3 length: 17 amino acids. Germline CDR1 reads SGDLS; CDR2 reads YYNGEE. Trimming removed 0 bases at V and 10 bases at J, with 23 bases between. The CDR3 reads CASSVGPRSIEAGEQFF. The CDR3, as DNA: TGTGCCAGCAGCGTAGGTCCCCGTTCCATCGAGGCTGGCGAGCAGTTCTTC.

The chain has TRBV19 and TRBJ2-5; D is possibly TRBD2 (6 bases). Trimming stripped 6 bases from V and 0 bases from J, with 11 bases between. The CDR3 totals 14 residues. Germline CDR1 and CDR2: LNHDA and SQIVND (reference sequence). CDR3 DNA: TGTGCCAGTAGCCTCGCGGGACACCAAGAGACCCAGTACTTC. Protein sequence: CASSLAGHQETQYF. Supplemented by reference TRBV19 and TRBJ2-5, the full variable domain reads DGGITQSPKYLFRKEGQNVTLSCEQNLNHDAMYWYRQDPGQGLRLIYYSQIVNDFQKGDIAEGYSVSREKKESFPLTVTSAQKNPTAFYLCASSLAGHQETQYFGPGTRLLVL.

This clone was detected only once. V and J are TRBV9 and TRBJ1-2; D gene ambiguous. There are 14 residues in the CDR3. Germline V gives CDR1 SGDLS, CDR2 YYNGEE. Trimming took off 0 bases at V and 3 bases at J, with 9 bases between the two ends. CDR3 sequence reads: CASSVGIADYGYTF. The CDR3 nucleotides are TGTGCCAGCAGCGTAGGTATAGCGGACTATGGCTACACCTTC.

This clone has only one observation. The chain combines TRBV3-1 (or the pseudogene TRBV3-2) with TRBJ2-3, with 7 bases matching TRBD2. The CDR3 has 15 residues. The V and J ends lost 0 bases and 4 bases, in that order; junction bases with no gene match: 4. Germline CDR1 is LGHDT and CDR2 is YNNKEL (reference sequence). The CDR3, as DNA: TGTGCCAGCAGCCAAGAGCGGGGGTTTTCAGATACGCAGTATTTT. Residues: CASSQERGFSDTQYF.

About this clone: A junction end diverges from the germline sequence, so it may reflect a read error. The chain has TRBV7-8 and TRBJ2-6, with a possible D match to TRBD2 (6 bases). Germline values: CDR1 SGHVS, CDR2 FQNEAQ. The CDR3 covers 19 residues. The CDR3 DNA follows: TGTGCCAGCAGTTTAGCTGAGCGGGTGACGCGTTCTGGGGCCAACGTCCTGACTTTC. As protein: CASSLAERVTRSGANVLTF. The complete variable domain, with remaining parts taken from reference TRBV7-8 and TRBJ2-6, reads GAGVSQSPRYKVAKRGQDVALRCDPISGHVSLFWYQQALGQGPEFLTYFQNEAQLDKSGLPSDRFFAERPEGSVSTLKIQRTQQEDSAVYLCASSLAERVTRSGANVLTFGAGSRLTVL.

The chain uses TRBV5-1 and TRBJ2-3; D gene unclear. CDR1 is SGHRS, CDR2 YFSETQ, per germline. The V end lost 2 bases, the J end lost 0 bases, and 7 bases lay between the germline ends. CDR3 length: 14 residues. The CDR3 nucleotides read TGCGCCAGCAGCTTCCTAGGAAGCACAGATACGCAGTATTTT. This codes for CASSFLGSTDTQYF.

CDR3 residues: CASSLNPEGEYGYTF. CDR3 coding DNA: TGTGCCAGCAGCTTAAACCCCGAAGGAGAGTATGGCTACACCTTC. This sequence joins TRBV11-2 and TRBJ1-2; no definite D call. V gave up 2 bases and J gave up 5 bases, with 15 bases separating them. Per the germline V gene, CDR1 is SGHAT and CDR2 is FQNNGV. The CDR3 has 15 amino acids. Supplemented by reference TRBV11-2 and TRBJ1-2, the full variable domain reads EAGVAQSPRYKIIEKRQSVAFWCNPISGHATLYWYQQILGQGPKLLIQFQNNGVVDDSQLPKDRFSAERLKGVDSTLKIQPAKLEDSAVYLCASSLNPEGEYGYTFGSGTRLTVV.

This clone was seen once. The V gene is TRBV5-1, the J gene TRBJ1-2; possible D gene TRBD1, 5 bases. The CDR3 length is 15 residues. CDR1 is SGHRS, CDR2 YFSETQ, per germline. V dropped 0 bases and J dropped 2 bases, with 11 bases sitting between them. The CDR3 reads CASSLGGSVNYGYTF. The DNA for the CDR3 is TGCGCCAGCAGCTTGGGGGGCTCTGTAAACTATGGCTACACCTTC.

The CDR3 region is CASSESGAGNSPLHF. For the CDR3, the DNA is TGCGCCAGCAGTGAGTCTGGGGCAGGTAACTCACCCCTCCACTTT. The V and J genes are TRBV10-1 and TRBJ1-6, with D perhaps matching TRBD1 (5 bases). Germline V CDR1 and CDR2: WNHNN, SYGVQD (reference sequence). Trimming took off 0 bases at V and 10 bases at J, with 13 bases between the two ends. The CDR3 sequence is 15 residues long.

J is TRBJ2-7 and V is TRBV5-1; 11 positions match TRBD2. Germline V gene sequence: CDR1 SGHRS, CDR2 YFSETQ. The CDR3 has 14 amino acids. Trimming removed 4 bases from V and 5 bases from J; junction bases left unmatched: 5. CDR3 residues: CASSAGLAADEQYF. The DNA for the CDR3 is TGCGCCAGCAGCGCGGGACTAGCGGCCGACGAGCAGTACTTC. Full variable domain (missing parts from reference TRBV5-1 and TRBJ2-7): KAGVTQTPRYLIKTRGQQVTLSCSPISGHRSVSWYQQTPGQGLQFLFEYFSETQRNKGNFPGRFSGRQFSNSRSEMNVSTLELGDSALYLCASSAGLAADEQYFGPGTRLTVT.

In this sample, this clone turned up once. The CDR3 reads CASISFLGATEAFF. CDR3 coding DNA: TGTGCCAGTATTTCCTTTTTGGGGGCCACTGAAGCTTTCTTT. The rearrangement uses TRBV19 and TRBJ1-1; tentatively, D is TRBD1 (6 bases). This CDR3 comprises 14 residues. The V and J ends lost 7 bases and 4 bases respectively, with 16 bases between them. From germline, CDR1 is LNHDA and CDR2 SQIVND (reference sequence).

This chain's CDR3 is CASSSGSYEQYV. For the CDR3, the DNA is TGTGCCAGCAGCTCCGGTTCCTACGAGCAGTACGTC. The rearrangement joins TRBV11-2 to TRBJ2-7; D not certain. The CDR3 runs to 12 residues. Germline CDR1 is SGHAT and CDR2 is FQNNGV. Trimming removed 4 bases at V and 1 base at J, with 5 bases between.